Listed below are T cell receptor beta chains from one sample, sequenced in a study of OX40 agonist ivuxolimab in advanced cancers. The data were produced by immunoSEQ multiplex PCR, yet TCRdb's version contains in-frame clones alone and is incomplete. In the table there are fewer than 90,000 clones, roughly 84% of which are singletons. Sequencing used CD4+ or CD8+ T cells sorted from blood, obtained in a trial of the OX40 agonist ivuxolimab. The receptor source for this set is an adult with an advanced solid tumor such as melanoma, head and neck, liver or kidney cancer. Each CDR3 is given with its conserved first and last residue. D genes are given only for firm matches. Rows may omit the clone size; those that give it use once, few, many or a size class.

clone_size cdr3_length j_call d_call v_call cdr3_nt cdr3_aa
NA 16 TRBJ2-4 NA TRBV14 TGTGCCAGCAGCCGAGGACGGCAGGGAGCCAAAAACATTCAGTACTTC CASSRGRQGAKNIQYF
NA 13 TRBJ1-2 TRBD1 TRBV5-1 TGCGCCAGCAGCTCGGGACAGGGGTCTGGCTACACCTTC CASSSGQGSGYTF
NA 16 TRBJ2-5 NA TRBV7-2 TGTGCCAGCAGCTTAGTATCCGGGAGAGTGGGAGAGACCCAGTACTTC CASSLVSGRVGETQYF
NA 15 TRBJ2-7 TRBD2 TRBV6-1 TGTGCCAGCAGTTTAAGACTAGCGGGAGGATACGAGCAGTACTTC CASSLRLAGGYEQYF
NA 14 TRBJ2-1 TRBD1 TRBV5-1 TGCGCCAGCAGTCAGGGACAGTACTACAATGAGCAGTTCTTC CASSQGQYYNEQFF
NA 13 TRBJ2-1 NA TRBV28 TGTGCCAGCAGTTCCCCCTCCCTAAATGAGCAGTTCTTC CASSSPSLNEQFF
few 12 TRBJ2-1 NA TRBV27 TGTGCCAGCAGGGAAAACAGGGTCCGGCAGTTCTTC CASRENRVRQFF
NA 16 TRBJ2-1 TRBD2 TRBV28 TGTGCCAGCAGTAAACTAGCGGGAGGGACCTACAATGAGCAGTTCTTC CASSKLAGGTYNEQFF
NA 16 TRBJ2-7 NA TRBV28 TGTGCCAGCAGTTCCGGCCGGTCGCTTCGGCCCTACGAGCAGTACTTC CASSSGRSLRPYEQYF
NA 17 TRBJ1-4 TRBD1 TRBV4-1 TGCGCCAGCAGCCGGACAGGGCCTGTTGCAACTAATGAAAAACTGTTTTTT CASSRTGPVATNEKLFF
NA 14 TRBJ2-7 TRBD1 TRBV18 TGTGCCAGCTCACCAGGACAGGGGGTCTACGAGCAGTACTTC CASSPGQGVYEQYF
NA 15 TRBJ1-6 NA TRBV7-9 TGTGCCAGCAGCTTGGTCCCGATCCATAATTCACCCCTCCACTTT CASSLVPIHNSPLHF
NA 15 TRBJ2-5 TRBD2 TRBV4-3 TGCGCCAGCAGCCAAGATACCGGGAGGGCCGGGACCCAGTACTTC CASSQDTGRAGTQYF
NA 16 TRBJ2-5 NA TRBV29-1 TGCAGCGTTTACCCTCCACTAGCCCGATCTCAAGAGACCCAGTACTTC CSVYPPLARSQETQYF
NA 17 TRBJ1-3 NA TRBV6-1 TGTGCCAGCAGTGAAGATGTGGCGGTGGGGGGAGGAAACACCATATATTTT CASSEDVAVGGGNTIYF
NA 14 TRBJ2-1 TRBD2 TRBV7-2 TGTGCCAGCAGCACGGGACTAGAATACAATGAGCAGTTCTTC CASSTGLEYNEQFF
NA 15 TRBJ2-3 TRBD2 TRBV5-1 TGCGCCAGCAGCTCTGGACTAGTGATCGCAGATACGCAGTATTTT CASSSGLVIADTQYF